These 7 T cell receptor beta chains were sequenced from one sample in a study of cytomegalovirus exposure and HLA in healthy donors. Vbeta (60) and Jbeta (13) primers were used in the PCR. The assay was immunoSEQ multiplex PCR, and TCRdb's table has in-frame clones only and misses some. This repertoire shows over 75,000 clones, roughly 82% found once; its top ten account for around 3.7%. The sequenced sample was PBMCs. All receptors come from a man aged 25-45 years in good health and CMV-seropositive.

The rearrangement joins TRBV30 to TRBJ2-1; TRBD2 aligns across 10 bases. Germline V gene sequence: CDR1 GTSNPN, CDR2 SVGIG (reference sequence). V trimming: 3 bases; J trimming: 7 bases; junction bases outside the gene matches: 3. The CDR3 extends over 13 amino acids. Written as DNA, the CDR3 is TGTGCCTGGAGAACTAGCGGGATTAATGAGCAGTTCTTC. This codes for CAWRTSGINEQFF.

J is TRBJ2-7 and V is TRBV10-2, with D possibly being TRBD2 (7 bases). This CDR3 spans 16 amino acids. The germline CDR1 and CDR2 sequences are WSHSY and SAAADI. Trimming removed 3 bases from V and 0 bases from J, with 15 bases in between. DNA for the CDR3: TGCGCCAGCAGTGAATCGGGGGGCCGGGGCTCCTACGAGCAGTACTTC. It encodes CASSESGGRGSYEQYF.

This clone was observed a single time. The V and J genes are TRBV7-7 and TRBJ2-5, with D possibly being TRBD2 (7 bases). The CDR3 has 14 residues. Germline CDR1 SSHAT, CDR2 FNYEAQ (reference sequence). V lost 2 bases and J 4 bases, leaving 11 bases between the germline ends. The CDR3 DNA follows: TGTGCCAGCAGCTTACGGGGGGCCGGAGAGACCCAGTACTTC. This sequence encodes CASSLRGAGETQYF. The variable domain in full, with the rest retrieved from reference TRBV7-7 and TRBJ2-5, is GAGVSQSPRYKVTKRGQDVTLRCDPISSHATLYWYQQALGQGPEFLTYFNYEAQPDKSGLPSDRFSAERPEGSISTLTIQRTEQRDSAMYRCASSLRGAGETQYFGPGTRLLVL.

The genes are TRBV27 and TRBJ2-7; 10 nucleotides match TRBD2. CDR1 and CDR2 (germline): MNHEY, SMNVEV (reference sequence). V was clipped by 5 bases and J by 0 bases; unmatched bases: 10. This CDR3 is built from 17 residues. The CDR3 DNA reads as TGTGCCAGCAGTCCTCCTCCCTCTAGCGGGAGCTCCTACGAGCAGTACTTC. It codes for CASSPPPSSGSSYEQYF.

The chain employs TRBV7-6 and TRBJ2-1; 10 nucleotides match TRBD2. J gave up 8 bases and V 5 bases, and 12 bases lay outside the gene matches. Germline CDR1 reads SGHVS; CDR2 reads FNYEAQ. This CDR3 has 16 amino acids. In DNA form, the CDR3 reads TGTGCCAGCAGCCGTTCTAGCGGGAGCCCCCGGGATGAGCAGTTCTTC. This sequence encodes CASSRSSGSPRDEQFF. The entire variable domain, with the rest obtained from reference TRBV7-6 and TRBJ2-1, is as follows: GAGVSQSPRYKVTKRGQDVALRCDPISGHVSLYWYRQALGQGPEFLTYFNYEAQQDKSGLPNDRFSAERPEGSISTLTIQRTEQRDSAMYRCASSRSSGSPRDEQFFGPGTRLTVL.

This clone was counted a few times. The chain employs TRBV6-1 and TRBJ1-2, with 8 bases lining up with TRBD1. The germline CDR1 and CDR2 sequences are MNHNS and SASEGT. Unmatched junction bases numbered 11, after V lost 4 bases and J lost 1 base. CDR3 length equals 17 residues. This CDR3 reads CASSVVAWDRINYGYTF. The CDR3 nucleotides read TGTGCCAGCAGTGTGGTTGCTTGGGACAGGATTAACTATGGCTACACCTTC.

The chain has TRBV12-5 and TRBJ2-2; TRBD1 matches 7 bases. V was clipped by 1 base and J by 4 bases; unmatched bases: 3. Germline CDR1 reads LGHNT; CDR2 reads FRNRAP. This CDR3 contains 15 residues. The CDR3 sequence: CASGLGDRATGELFF. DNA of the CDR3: TGTGCTAGTGGTTTGGGCGACAGGGCCACCGGGGAGCTGTTTTTT. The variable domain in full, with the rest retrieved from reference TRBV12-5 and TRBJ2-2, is DARVTQTPRHKVTEMGQEVTMRCQPILGHNTVFWYRQTMMQGLELLAYFRNRAPLDDSGMPKDRFSAEMPDATLATLKIQPSEPRDSAVYFCASGLGDRATGELFFGEGSRLTVL.